A selection of T cell receptor beta chains follows, all from one sample in a study of sequential checkpoint blockade in melanoma. Repertoires were generated with immunoSEQ multiplex PCR, while TCRdb's copy carries only in-frame clones and drops some. Of some 10,000 clones listed, approximately 73% are singletons. Sequenced material: CD8+ T cells sorted from blood (inferred from file names), taken from a patient given nivolumab and ipilimumab in sequence. Every receptor here comes from a human donor with melanoma. Both conserved end residues are part of each CDR3. The D gene is left open where the match is weak. Not all rows give a size; the values are once, few, many and, for expanded clones, a class.

j_gene	abundance	len	d_gene	v_gene	CDR3aa	CDR3nt
TRBJ1-2	.	13	.	TRBV7-9	CASSLGQYYGYTF	TGTGCCAGCAGCTTGGGGCAGTACTATGGCTACACCTTC
TRBJ1-2	medium-sized	15	TRBD1	TRBV19	CASSSRQGHGYGYTF	TGTGCCAGTAGTTCCAGACAGGGCCATGGGTATGGCTACACCTTC
TRBJ2-7	.	14	.	TRBV6-1	CASSEIPEGYEQYF	TGTGCCAGCAGTGAAATCCCGGAGGGCTACGAGCAGTACTTC
TRBJ1-1	.	10	.	TRBV29-1	CSASNTEAFF	TGCAGCGCCTCGAACACTGAAGCTTTCTTT
TRBJ2-7	.	13	.	TRBV5-1	CASSLAGGNEQYF	TGCGCCAGCAGCTTGGCCGGAGGGAACGAGCAGTACTTC
TRBJ2-7	.	14	.	TRBV6-1	CASSVEGPKYEQYF	TGTGCCAGCAGTGTGGAGGGGCCCAAGTACGAGCAGTACTTC
TRBJ2-5	.	14	TRBD2	TRBV27	CASSKAGGEETQYF	TGTGCCAGCAGTAAAGCGGGAGGGGAGGAGACCCAGTACTTC
TRBJ1-1	few	13	.	TRBV27	CASSLSRNTEAFF	TGTGCCAGCAGTTTATCCAGGAACACTGAAGCTTTCTTT
TRBJ2-5	.	14	TRBD1	TRBV25-1	CASSEDREIETQYF	TGTGCCAGCAGTGAGGACAGGGAAATAGAGACCCAGTACTTC
TRBJ2-2	.	13	.	TRBV10-3	CAISQEGTGELFF	TGTGCCATCAGTCAGGAGGGGACCGGGGAGCTGTTTTTT
TRBJ2-1	.	16	.	TRBV4-2	CASSQDFQAAYNEQFF	TGTGCCAGCAGCCAAGATTTCCAAGCTGCTTACAATGAGCAGTTCTTC
TRBJ2-3	few	16	TRBD1	TRBV15	CATSRGQGEATDTQYF	TGTGCCACCAGCAGAGGACAGGGGGAGGCCACAGATACGCAGTATTTT
TRBJ1-5	.	15	TRBD1	TRBV27	CASSAGTGVNQPQHF	TGTGCCAGCAGCGCCGGGACAGGGGTCAATCAGCCCCAGCATTTT
TRBJ1-5	.	15	TRBD1	TRBV30	CAWSSRTGNDQPQHF	TGTGCCTGGAGTAGCCGGACAGGGAACGATCAGCCCCAGCATTTT
TRBJ2-7	.	14	TRBD1	TRBV27	CASAQGDREYEQYF	TGTGCCAGCGCCCAGGGGGACAGGGAATACGAGCAGTACTTC
TRBJ1-2	.	14	TRBD1	TRBV29-1	CSVRPTGVPYGYTF	TGCAGCGTCCGGCCCACAGGGGTACCCTATGGCTACACCTTC
TRBJ2-1	.	16	.	TRBV7-7	CASSLAPQRSHNEQFF	TGTGCTAGCAGCTTAGCGCCCCAGCGATCTCACAATGAGCAGTTCTTC
TRBJ1-1	few	14	TRBD1	TRBV5-1	CASSVTDREFEAFF	TGCGCCAGCAGCGTCACGGACAGGGAGTTTGAAGCTTTCTTT
TRBJ2-7	.	16	.	TRBV11-2	CASSLSVVGATYEQYF	TGTGCCAGCAGCTTATCTGTCGTGGGGGCGACCTACGAGCAGTACTTC
TRBJ1-1	few	12	TRBD1	TRBV7-9	CASSSFTGAAFF	TGTGCCAGCAGCTCGTTCACAGGGGCGGCTTTCTTT
TRBJ1-2	few	13	TRBD1	TRBV27	CASTGGYGYGYTF	TGTGCCAGCACAGGGGGCTATGGCTATGGCTACACCTTC
TRBJ1-2	few	15	TRBD1	TRBV4-1	CASSQGQGVNYGYTF	TGCGCCAGCAGCCAAGGGCAGGGGGTTAACTATGGCTACACCTTC
TRBJ2-1	.	16	.	TRBV7-6	CASSSTLSGPNNEQFF	TGTGCCAGCAGCTCGACCCTTAGCGGACCCAACAATGAGCAGTTCTTC
TRBJ1-2	.	15	TRBD1	TRBV6-5	CASNRVGQGASGYTF	TGTGCCAGCAACCGGGTGGGACAGGGGGCGTCGGGCTACACCTTC
TRBJ2-2	.	15	.	TRBV6-4	CASSEMAGNTGELFF	TGTGCCAGCAGTGAGATGGCGGGGAACACCGGGGAGCTGTTTTTT
TRBJ2-7	.	15	TRBD1	TRBV4-1	CASSQATGGPYEQYF	TGCGCCAGCAGCCAAGCTACAGGGGGACCCTACGAGCAGTACTTC
TRBJ1-1	.	15	.	TRBV4-1	CASSSGASANTEAFF	TGCGCCAGCAGCTCTGGGGCATCAGCGAACACTGAAGCTTTCTTT
TRBJ2-7	.	14	TRBD2	TRBV7-9	CASSPGGAPHEQYF	TGTGCCAGCAGCCCCGGGGGGGCGCCCCACGAGCAGTACTTC
TRBJ1-1	.	15	.	TRBV4-1	CASSRNPVPNTEAFF	TGCGCCAGCAGCCGCAACCCGGTGCCGAACACTGAAGCTTTCTTT
TRBJ2-2	.	15	.	TRBV27	CASTLGGPATGELFF	TGTGCCAGCACCCTGGGGGGGCCGGCCACCGGGGAGCTGTTTTTT
TRBJ2-5	.	16	.	TRBV15	CATSRVRSGAQETQYF	TGTGCCACCAGCAGAGTTAGGAGTGGAGCACAAGAGACCCAGTACTTC
TRBJ1-2	once	14	TRBD1	TRBV29-1	CSVDGTGLNYGYTF	TGCAGCGTTGACGGGACAGGACTTAACTATGGCTACACCTTC
TRBJ1-2	medium-sized	13	.	TRBV6-4	CASSDEGFYGYTF	TGTGCCAGCAGTGATGAGGGTTTCTATGGCTACACCTTC
TRBJ1-6	.	15	TRBD1	TRBV2	CASGPEDRGDSPLHF	TGTGCCAGCGGGCCGGAGGACAGGGGAGACTCACCCCTCCACTTT
TRBJ1-1	.	15	TRBD1	TRBV7-6	CASSTDSGGPTEAFF	TGTGCCAGCAGCACAGACTCAGGGGGCCCCACTGAAGCTTTCTTT
TRBJ1-2	.	14	.	TRBV5-4	CASSFRTGNYGYTF	TGTGCCAGCAGCTTCCGGACGGGAAACTATGGCTACACCTTC
TRBJ1-1	once	14	TRBD1	TRBV4-1	CASSTRTGRTEAFF	TGCGCCAGCAGCACCCGGACAGGGAGGACTGAAGCTTTCTTT
TRBJ1-1	.	17	.	TRBV25-1	CASVGGVAPPMNTEAFF	TGTGCCAGCGTTGGAGGAGTAGCCCCTCCGATGAACACTGAAGCTTTCTTT
TRBJ1-2	.	15	.	TRBV27	CASSFSETGIYGYTF	TGTGCCAGCAGTTTCTCAGAGACAGGAATCTATGGCTACACCTTC
TRBJ2-1	.	15	.	TRBV7-2	CASSSRSLSYNEQFF	TGTGCCAGCAGCTCGAGATCCCTCTCCTACAATGAGCAGTTCTTC
TRBJ2-1	.	15	TRBD2	TRBV6-6	CASSYSGSLYNEQFF	TGTGCCAGCAGTTACAGCGGGAGCCTTTACAATGAGCAGTTCTTC
TRBJ2-1	.	14	TRBD2	TRBV15	CATSREREKGEQFF	TGTGCCACCAGCAGAGAGCGGGAGAAGGGTGAGCAGTTCTTC
TRBJ2-3	.	17	TRBD1	TRBV6-4	CASSDSGGQGPFDTQYF	TGTGCCAGCAGTGACTCAGGGGGACAGGGCCCGTTCGATACGCAGTATTTT
TRBJ2-1	.	13	TRBD2	TRBV9	CASSGASGHEQFF	TGTGCCAGCAGCGGAGCTAGCGGCCATGAGCAGTTCTTC
TRBJ2-1	few	15	TRBD2	TRBV6-1	CASTGTSGGYNEQFF	TGTGCCAGCACCGGGACTAGCGGGGGGTACAATGAGCAGTTCTTC
TRBJ2-2	.	16	.	TRBV7-9	CASKPDNRVNTGELFF	TGTGCCAGCAAGCCTGATAACAGGGTCAACACCGGGGAGCTGTTTTTT
TRBJ2-1	.	14	TRBD1	TRBV19	CASRPGTGNHEQFF	TGTGCCAGTAGACCCGGGACAGGGAACCATGAGCAGTTCTTC
TRBJ2-7	few	15	TRBD1	TRBV18	CASSPRDRGLHEQYF	TGTGCCAGCTCGCCCCGGGACAGGGGTTTGCACGAGCAGTACTTC
TRBJ2-7	few	15	.	TRBV18	CASSALRPQDYEQYF	TGTGCCAGCTCAGCTCTAAGGCCCCAGGACTACGAGCAGTACTTC
TRBJ1-2	.	16	TRBD1	TRBV7-9	CASSSLQQGANYGYTF	TGTGCCAGCAGCTCCCTTCAGCAGGGGGCTAACTATGGCTACACCTTC
TRBJ1-1	.	12	.	TRBV29-1	CSVYSGATEAFF	TGCAGCGTCTATTCTGGGGCCACTGAAGCTTTCTTT
TRBJ1-2	.	12	TRBD1	TRBV5-1	CARTGLSYGYTF	TGCGCCCGGACAGGGCTCAGCTATGGCTACACCTTC
TRBJ1-1	.	15	TRBD1	TRBV6-5	CASRRQGARMTEAFF	TGTGCCAGCAGAAGACAGGGGGCCCGGATGACTGAAGCTTTCTTT